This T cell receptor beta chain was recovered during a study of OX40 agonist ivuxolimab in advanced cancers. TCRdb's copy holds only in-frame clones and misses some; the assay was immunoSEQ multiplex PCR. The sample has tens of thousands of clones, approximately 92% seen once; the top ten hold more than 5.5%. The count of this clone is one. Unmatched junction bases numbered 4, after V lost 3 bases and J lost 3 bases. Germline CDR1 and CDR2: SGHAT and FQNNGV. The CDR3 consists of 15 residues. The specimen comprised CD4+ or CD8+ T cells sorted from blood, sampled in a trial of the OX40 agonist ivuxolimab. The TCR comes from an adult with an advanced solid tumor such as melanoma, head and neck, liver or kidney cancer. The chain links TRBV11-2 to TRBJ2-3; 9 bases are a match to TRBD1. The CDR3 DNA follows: TGTGCCAGCAGCTTGGACAGGGGAGGTACAGATACGCAGTATTTT. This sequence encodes CASSLDRGGTDTQYF.